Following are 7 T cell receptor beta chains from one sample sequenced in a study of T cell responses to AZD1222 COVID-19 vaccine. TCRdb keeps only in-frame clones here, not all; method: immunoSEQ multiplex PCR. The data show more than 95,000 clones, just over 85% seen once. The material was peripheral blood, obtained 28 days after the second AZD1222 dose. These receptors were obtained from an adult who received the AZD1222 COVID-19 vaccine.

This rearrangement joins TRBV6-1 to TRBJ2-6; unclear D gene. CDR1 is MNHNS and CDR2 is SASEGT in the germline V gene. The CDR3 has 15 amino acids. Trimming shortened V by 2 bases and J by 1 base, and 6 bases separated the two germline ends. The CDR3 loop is CASSEKDSGANVLTF. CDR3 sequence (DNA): TGTGCCAGCAGTGAAAAAGATTCTGGGGCCAACGTCCTGACTTTC.

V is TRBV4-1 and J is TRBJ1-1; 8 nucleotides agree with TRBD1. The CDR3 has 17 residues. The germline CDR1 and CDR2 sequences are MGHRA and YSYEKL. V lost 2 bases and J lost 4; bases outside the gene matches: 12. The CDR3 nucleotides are TGCGCCAGCAGCCAAACTGTTATCAGGGGGCCTAGCACTGAAGCTTTCTTT. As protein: CASSQTVIRGPSTEAFF.

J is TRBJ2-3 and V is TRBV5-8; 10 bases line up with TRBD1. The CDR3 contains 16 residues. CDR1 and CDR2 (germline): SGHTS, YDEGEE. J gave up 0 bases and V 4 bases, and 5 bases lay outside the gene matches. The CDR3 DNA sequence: TGTGCCAGCAGCACGGGGACAGGGGCTAGCACAGATACGCAGTATTTT. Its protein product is CASSTGTGASTDTQYF.

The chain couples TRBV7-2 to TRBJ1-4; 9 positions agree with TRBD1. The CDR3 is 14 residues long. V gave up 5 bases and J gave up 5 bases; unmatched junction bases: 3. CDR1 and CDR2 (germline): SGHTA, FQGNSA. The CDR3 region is CASSPDRGNEKLFF. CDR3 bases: TGTGCCAGCAGCCCCGACAGGGGGAATGAAAAACTGTTTTTT. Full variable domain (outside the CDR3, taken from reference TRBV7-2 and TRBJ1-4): GAGVSQSPSNKVTEKGKDVELRCDPISGHTALYWYRQSLGQGLEFLIYFQGNSAPDKSGLPSDRFSAERTGGSVSTLTIQRTQQEDSAVYLCASSPDRGNEKLFFGSGTQLSVL.

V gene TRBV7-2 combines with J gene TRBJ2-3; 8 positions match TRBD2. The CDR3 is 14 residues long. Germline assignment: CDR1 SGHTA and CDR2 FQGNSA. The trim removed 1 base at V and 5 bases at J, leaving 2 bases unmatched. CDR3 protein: CASSLDGRVDTQYF. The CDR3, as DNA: TGTGCCAGCAGCTTAGACGGGAGGGTAGATACGCAGTATTTT.

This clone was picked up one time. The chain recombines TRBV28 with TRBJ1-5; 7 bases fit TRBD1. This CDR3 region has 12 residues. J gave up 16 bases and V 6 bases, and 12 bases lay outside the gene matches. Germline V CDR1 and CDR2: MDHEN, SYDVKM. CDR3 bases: TGTGCCAGCAGCGCCTTTGACAGGGATACCCATTTT. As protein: CASSAFDRDTHF. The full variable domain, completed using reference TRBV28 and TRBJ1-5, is DVKVTQSSRYLVKRTGEKVFLECVQDMDHENMFWYRQDPGLGLRLIYFSYDVKMKEKGDIPEGYSVSREKKERFSLILESASTNQTSMYLCASSAFDRDTHFGDGTRLSIL.

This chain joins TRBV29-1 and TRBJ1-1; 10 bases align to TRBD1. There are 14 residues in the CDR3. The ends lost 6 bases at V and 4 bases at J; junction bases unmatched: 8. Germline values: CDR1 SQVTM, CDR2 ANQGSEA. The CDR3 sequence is CSVVEGQGTTEAFF. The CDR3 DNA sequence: TGCAGCGTCGTGGAGGGACAGGGGACCACTGAAGCTTTCTTT.